These 19 T cell receptor beta chains share one sample of origin, sequenced in a study of T cell responses to AZD1222 COVID-19 vaccine. The table came from immunoSEQ multiplex PCR; TCRdb's copy has only in-frame clones and leaves some out. The sample carries 100,000 to 110,000 clones, 92% recorded once. The specimen comprised peripheral blood, sampled on day 0 of AZD1222 vaccination. These receptors originate from an adult in good health.

The chain employs TRBV28 and TRBJ2-3; tentatively, D is TRBD1 or TRBD2 (5 bases each). Trimming pared 4 bases from V and 1 base from J, leaving 12 bases between. CDR3 length: 15 amino acids. The germline V gene encodes CDR1 MDHEN and CDR2 SYDVKM. CDR3 sequence (DNA): TGTGCCAGCAGTTCTCCAGGGACGCGCACAGATACGCAGTATTTT. Protein: CASSSPGTRTDTQYF.

The gene calls are TRBV19 and TRBJ1-4; a possible D gene is TRBD1 (5 bases). V dropped 3 bases and J dropped 4 bases, with 9 bases sitting between them. From germline, CDR1 is LNHDA and CDR2 SQIVND (reference sequence). CDR3 length: 14 residues. The CDR3 here is CASSMGQDNEKLFF. CDR3 coding DNA: TGTGCCAGTAGTATGGGGCAGGATAATGAAAAACTGTTTTTT.

The V and J genes are TRBV7-9 and TRBJ1-2; 9 nucleotides match TRBD1. V shed 3 bases and J 4 bases; nucleotides not matched to a gene: 6. Germline V gene lookup returns CDR1 SEHNR and CDR2 FQNEAQ (reference sequence). The CDR3 has 15 residues. The CDR3 sequence: CASSFSQGAIYGYTF. DNA for the CDR3: TGTGCCAGCAGCTTTTCACAGGGGGCAATCTATGGCTACACCTTC.

The V gene is TRBV18, the J gene TRBJ2-1; 10 positions match TRBD1. The V segment lost 6 bases and the J segment 6 bases; nucleotides outside the gene matches: 8. The CDR3 spans 15 residues. CDR1 is KGHSH and CDR2 is LQKENI in the germline V gene. Written as DNA, the CDR3 is TGTGCCAGCTCCCACAATTGGACAGGGGGCAATGAGCAGTTCTTC. Translation: CASSHNWTGGNEQFF.

The chain employs TRBV13 and TRBJ2-2, with a tentative D call TRBD1 (5 bases). Trimming removed 4 bases from V and 6 bases from J, with 12 bases in between. From germline, CDR1 is PRHDT and CDR2 FYEKMQ (reference sequence). The CDR3 runs to 14 residues. The CDR3 coding sequence is TGTGCCAGCAGCTCTGGGGCTCACCCCGGGGAGCTGTTTTTT. The encoded protein is CASSSGAHPGELFF.

This chain links TRBV29-1 with TRBJ2-1; D possibly corresponds to TRBD2 (6 bases). Per the germline V gene, CDR1 is SQVTM and CDR2 is ANQGSEA. This CDR3 has 8 amino acids. In DNA, the CDR3 is TGCAGTAGCGGTGAGCAGTTCTTC. This codes for CSSGEQFF.

V usage is TRBV6-5 and J usage is TRBJ2-2; D is possibly TRBD2 (5 bases). The germline CDR1 and CDR2 sequences are MNHEY and SVGAGI. Trimming left V 4 bases short and J 7 bases short, with 10 bases between. The CDR3 extends over 13 amino acids. The CDR3 coding sequence is TGTGCCAGCAGTTTGGGAGCAGGCGGGGAGCTGTTTTTT. This codes for CASSLGAGGELFF.

This clone came up a few times. Other DNA sequences from this sample encode an identical CDR3 as well. V usage is TRBV9 and J usage is TRBJ1-2; no reliable D call. The CDR3 contains 13 residues. Trimming shortened V by 1 base and J by 2 bases, and 6 bases separated the two germline ends. Looked up from germline, CDR1 is SGDLS and CDR2 is YYNGEE. The CDR3 DNA is TGTGCCAGCAGCGTAACAGAGAACTATGGCTACACCTTC. Amino acids: CASSVTENYGYTF.

The rearrangement links TRBV4-1 to TRBJ1-1, with a possible D match to TRBD1 (6 bases). Germline CDR1 reads MGHRA; CDR2 reads YSYEKL. With 4 bases removed from V and 1 base from J, the gap between germline ends came to 10 bases. The length of the CDR3 is 14 residues. CDR3 protein: CASSPGQQNTEAFF. CDR3 bases: TGCGCCAGCAGCCCGGGACAACAGAACACTGAAGCTTTCTTT.

V and J are TRBV4-1 and TRBJ1-2; TRBD1 is a possible D gene (5 bases). Germline V gene sequence: CDR1 MGHRA, CDR2 YSYEKL. CDR3 length: 15 residues. The V end was cut by 0 bases, the J end by 5 bases, with 13 bases between. The CDR3, as DNA: TGCGCCAGCAGCCAAGAATCAGGGTTGAGATATGGCTACACCTTC. Translating gives CASSQESGLRYGYTF.

This sequence joins TRBV9 and TRBJ1-3; D is unclear. There are 14 residues in the CDR3. Germline V gene sequence: CDR1 SGDLS, CDR2 YYNGEE. The V end lost 2 bases, the J end lost 0 bases, and 6 bases lay between the germline ends. CDR3 amino acids: CASSVVSSGNTIYF. CDR3 DNA: TGTGCCAGCAGCGTGGTGAGCTCTGGAAACACCATATATTTT. Drawing the rest from reference TRBV9 and TRBJ1-3, the complete variable domain is DSGVTQTPKHLITATGQRVTLRCSPRSGDLSVYWYQQSLDQGLQFLIQYYNGEERAKGNILERFSAQQFPDLHSELNLSSLELGDSALYFCASSVVSSGNTIYFGEGSWLTVV.

The chain combines TRBV13 with TRBJ1-4; D call uncertain. The CDR3 is made up of 12 amino acids. CDR1 is PRHDT and CDR2 is FYEKMQ in the germline V gene (reference sequence). Trimming left V 4 bases short and J 8 bases short, with 8 bases between. CDR3 loop: CASSSRGEKLFF. For the CDR3, the DNA is TGTGCCAGCAGCTCCCGTGGGGAAAAACTGTTTTTT.

The V and J genes are TRBV18 and TRBJ2-5, with a weak D call TRBD1 (5 bases). Trimming took off 4 bases at V and 2 bases at J, with 11 bases between the two ends. CDR1 is KGHSH, CDR2 LQKENI, per germline. The CDR3 is 14 amino acids. In DNA form, the CDR3 reads TGTGCCAGCTCACGTCTTAGGGGACAAGAGACCCAGTACTTC. Its translation is CASSRLRGQETQYF.

The chain links TRBV6-5 to TRBJ1-4; D uncertain. CDR1 and CDR2 from the germline V gene are MNHEY and SVGAGI. The CDR3 has 13 residues. Trimming removed 3 bases at V and 4 bases at J, with 6 bases between. This chain's CDR3 is CASSYDINEKLFF. The CDR3 DNA is TGTGCCAGCAGTTATGATATTAATGAAAAACTGTTTTTT.

The chain recombines TRBV2 with TRBJ2-1; tentatively, D is TRBD2 (6 bases). The CDR3 is 15 amino acids. Germline V CDR1 and CDR2: SNHLY, FYNNEI. V gave up 3 bases and J gave up 6 bases, with 15 bases separating them. Here the CDR3 DNA reads TGTGCCAGCAGTGAGCCCGGGGGTTGGTCCAATGAGCAGTTCTTC. Its translation is CASSEPGGWSNEQFF.

This chain uses TRBV27 with TRBJ1-6, with D tentatively TRBD1 (5 bases). The germline V gene encodes CDR1 MNHEY and CDR2 SMNVEV (reference sequence). The CDR3 contains 14 residues. Trimming shortened V by 6 bases and J by 7 bases, and 13 bases separated the two germline ends. The CDR3 coding sequence is TGTGCCAGCAGAGCAGGGTACTACAATTCACCCCTCCACTTT. Encoded protein: CASRAGYYNSPLHF.

CDR3 residues: CASSQVTSGAGEQYF. The CDR3 DNA reads TGTGCCAGCAGCCAAGTGACTAGTGGGGCGGGCGAGCAGTACTTC. This chain uses TRBV3-1 (or the pseudogene TRBV3-2) with TRBJ2-7, with a weak D call TRBD2 (6 bases). CDR1 LGHDT and CDR2 YNNKEL come from the germline V gene (reference sequence). The V end was cut by 1 base, the J end by 6 bases, with 16 bases between. The CDR3 covers 15 residues.

The chain joins TRBV28 to TRBJ2-7, with D possibly matching TRBD2 (5 bases). V was trimmed by 6 bases and J by 7 bases, leaving 19 bases between them. CDR1 MDHEN and CDR2 SYDVKM come from the germline V gene. The CDR3 is 14 amino acids. CDR3 in amino acids: CASSPPVRRREQYF. The CDR3 coding sequence is TGTGCCAGCAGCCCCCCTGTTAGGCGGAGGGAGCAGTACTTC. Filled out from reference TRBV28 and TRBJ2-7, the complete variable domain reads DVKVTQSSRYLVKRTGEKVFLECVQDMDHENMFWYRQDPGLGLRLIYFSYDVKMKEKGDIPEGYSVSREKKERFSLILESASTNQTSMYLCASSPPVRRREQYFGPGTRLTVT.

The V call is TRBV5-1, the J call TRBJ2-2; 8 positions match TRBD2. V lost 3 bases to trimming and J lost 2 bases; unmatched junction nucleotides: 12. Germline V gives CDR1 SGHRS, CDR2 YFSETQ. The CDR3 is 18 amino acids. CDR3 in DNA: TGCGCCAGCAGCTGGGTGAAGGTGGCGGGAGGTAACACCGGGGAGCTGTTTTTT. Translation gives CASSWVKVAGGNTGELFF.